Below are 27 T cell receptor beta chains sequenced from a single sample in a study of tumor-infiltrating lymphocytes in primary liver carcinoma. TCR beta cDNA was reverse-transcribed from roughly 520 ng of total RNA. The reaction used a constant-region primer and ProtoScript II reverse transcriptase. Investigators got TCR beta libraries out of three nested multiplex PCR rounds, done with slightly modified ARM-PCR. With TRBV1-TRBV30 forward primers and a C-beta reverse primer, the first two PCR rounds were run for about 10 cycles each. TCRdb re-analysed the multiplex PCR reads in MiXCR, keeping a single row per CDR3 protein. The sample records 85,000 to 100,000 distinct CDR3 sequences, approximately 68% being singletons. The study co-extracted DNA and RNA from around 20-30 mg of unsorted bulk tissue. The sample was tumor-adjacent normal liver tissue. These receptors originate from a man in his forties or fifties with primary liver carcinoma and hepatitis B virus infection.

This clonotype is large. This rearrangement joins TRBV29-1 to TRBJ2-1; maybe TRBD1 (5 bases). The CDR3 has 15 amino acids. In germline, CDR1 is SQVTM, CDR2 ANQGSEA. Trimming left V 6 bases short and J 0 bases short, with 15 bases between. The CDR3 region is CSVGPPSSSYNEQFF. CDR3 coding DNA: TGCAGCGTGGGGCCTCCTTCCAGCTCCTACAATGAGCAGTTCTTC.

Worth noting for this clonotype: Relative to the germline gene, one junction end is altered; a read error may explain this. The chain has TRBV15 and TRBJ2-5, with D hard to call. The CDR3 covers 15 residues. CDR1 and CDR2 (germline): LNHNV, YYDKDF (reference sequence). The CDR3 loop is CATSRDQRQQETRYF. In nucleotides, the CDR3 is TGTGCCACCAGCAGAGATCAGAGGCAGCAAGAGACCCGGTACTTC.

As regards this clonotype: A junction boundary mismatches the germline segment, possibly from a read error. The rearrangement links TRBV11-2 to TRBJ2-1, with 7 bases that match TRBD2. CDR1 and CDR2 (germline): SGHAT, FQNNGV. The CDR3 sequence is 16 residues long. The CDR3 here is CASSLDIGLVMGEQIF. The CDR3 DNA sequence: TGTGCCAGCAGCTTGGATATCGGACTAGTCATGGGTGAGCAAATCTTC.

A remark on this clonotype: As the CDR3 is not closed by the conserved phenylalanine or tryptophan, this likely results from a read error. The DNA of the CDR3 is TGTACCAGCAGTCGCGAACAGGGGGCTAGCCATGGCTACACCTAC. Translated, it gives CTSSREQGASHGYTY. The V gene is TRBV6-5, the J gene TRBJ1-2, with TRBD1 matching over 9 bases. CDR1 is MNHEY, CDR2 SVGAGI, per germline. The CDR3 runs to 15 residues.

Comment on this clonotype: The germline gene is not matched at one end of the junction; a read error may be the cause. V usage is TRBV11-2 and J usage is TRBJ2-5; D possibly uses TRBD1 or TRBD2 (5 bases each). CDR1 is SGHAT and CDR2 is FQNNGV in the germline V gene. The CDR3 spans 13 residues. The CDR3, as DNA: TGTGCCAGCAGCTTAGACAGGGACGAGGCCCAGTATTTC. Its protein is CASSLDRDEAQYF. The variable domain in full, completed from reference TRBV11-2 and TRBJ2-5, reads EAGVAQSPRYKIIEKRQSVAFWCNPISGHATLYWYQQILGQGPKLLIQFQNNGVVDDSQLPKDRFSAERLKGVDSTLKIQPAKLEDSAVYLCASSLDRDEAQYFGPGTRLLVL.

This clonotype was counted many times. The chain employs TRBV4-2 and TRBJ2-7; 9 bases are a match to TRBD2. Looked up from germline, CDR1 is LGHNA and CDR2 is YNFKEQ. J lost 1 base, V lost 4 bases, and 8 bases had no gene match. The CDR3 runs to 16 residues. The CDR3 sequence is CASSRNLAGQSYEQYF. CDR3 DNA sequence: TGTGCCAGCAGCCGAAACCTAGCGGGGCAGTCCTACGAGCAGTACTTC.

The sample holds one count of this clonotype. A much larger clonotype is one base distant, so this may be a read error. The chain joins TRBV10-1 to TRBJ2-7; D is possibly TRBD1 (6 bases). V was cut by 8 bases and J by 3 bases, with 17 bases left in between. The CDR3 runs 14 residues. Germline lookup yields CDR1 WNHNN and CDR2 SYGVQD (reference sequence). The CDR3 region is CASGAQDSFYEQYF. The CDR3 bases are TGCGCCAGCGGTGCCCAGGACAGTTTCTACGAGCAGTACTTC.

This clonotype was recorded many times. The J gene is TRBJ2-7, the V gene TRBV29-1; maybe TRBD2 (6 bases). Germline CDR1 is SQVTM and CDR2 is ANQGSEA. CDR3 length equals 13 residues. Trimming took off 5 bases at V and 6 bases at J, with 17 bases between the two ends. The CDR3 is CSVQGTLEGEQYF. The CDR3 nucleotides read TGCAGCGTTCAAGGGACTCTTGAGGGCGAGCAGTACTTC.

The chain combines TRBV6-5 with TRBJ2-2; D tentatively fits TRBD1 or TRBD2 (5 bases each). Per germline, CDR1 MNHEY and CDR2 SVGAGI. V lost 8 bases, J lost 3 bases, and 13 bases lay in between. This CDR3 is built from 14 residues. Here the CDR3 DNA reads TGTGCCAGCGTTCCGCAGGGAGACACCGGGGAGCTGTTTTTT. Its protein is CASVPQGDTGELFF.

In the case of this clonotype: In this CDR3 the conserved last residue, phenylalanine or tryptophan, is missing, so a read error is likely. The chain uses TRBV11-2 and TRBJ2-7; D ambiguous. Looked up from germline, CDR1 is SGHAT and CDR2 is FQNNGV. The V end lost 5 bases, the J end lost 2 bases, and 13 bases lay between the germline ends. The CDR3 length is 14 residues. The DNA of the CDR3 is TGTGCCAGCAGCCTAACTGATGGAGCCTACGAGCAGTACTCC. Its translation: CASSLTDGAYEQYS.

This clonotype was seen at least ten times. V is TRBV10-2 and J is TRBJ2-7, with D unresolved. V dropped 7 bases and J dropped 6 bases, with 10 bases sitting between them. CDR3 length equals 11 residues. Looked up from germline, CDR1 is WSHSY and CDR2 is SAAADI. The CDR3 DNA reads TGCGCCAGCAATGATGCACGCGAGCAGTACTTC. Amino acids: CASNDAREQYF.

Many counts were recorded for this clonotype. This chain uses TRBV10-3 with TRBJ2-3, with 7 nucleotides matching TRBD2. Germline V CDR1 and CDR2: ENHRY, SYGVKD. Unmatched junction bases numbered 12, after V lost 7 bases and J lost 5 bases. This CDR3 has 15 amino acids. This CDR3 reads CAITPGGAEGDTQYF. The CDR3 DNA sequence: TGTGCCATCACCCCGGGGGGTGCGGAGGGAGATACGCAGTATTTT.

For this clonotype: One base away lies a much larger clone, so this may be a sequencing read error. The chain recombines TRBV29-1 with TRBJ2-7; D remains unclear. CDR3 size: 14 residues. Germline lookup yields CDR1 SQVTM and CDR2 ANQGSEA. The CDR3, as DNA: TGCAGCGTTGACATATCGGGCAGCTCCTCCGAGCAGTACTTC. Amino acids: CSVDISGSSSEQYF.

The CDR3 region is CASSLPSRSYNEQFF. CDR3 coding DNA: TGTGCCAGCAGTCTTCCTAGCCGCTCCTACAATGAGCAGTTCTTC. V gene TRBV2 combines with J gene TRBJ2-1; possibly TRBD2 for D (5 bases). This CDR3 is built from 15 residues. From germline, CDR1 is SNHLY and CDR2 FYNNEI. V lost 5 bases and J lost 0, with 11 bases in between. Drawing the rest from reference TRBV2 and TRBJ2-1, the complete variable domain is EPEVTQTPSHQVTQMGQEVILRCVPISNHLYFYWYRQILGQKVEFLVSFYNNEISEKSEIFDDQFSVERPDGSNFTLKIRSTKLEDSAMYFCASSLPSRSYNEQFFGPGTRLTVL.

The chain is built from TRBV11-2 and TRBJ2-1; 14 positions match TRBD2. Unmatched junction bases numbered 18, after V lost 7 bases and J lost 16 bases. In germline, CDR1 is SGHAT, CDR2 FQNNGV. This CDR3 has 16 residues. CDR3 residues: CASIYSSTSGRGGDFF. In nucleotides, the CDR3 is TGTGCCAGCATCTACTCTTCGACTAGCGGGAGGGGAGGCGACTTCTTC.

As regards this clonotype: Compared with germline, one end of the junction differs, possibly owing to a read error. The chain couples TRBV11-2 to TRBJ2-7; D is possibly TRBD1 or TRBD2 (5 bases each). CDR3 length equals 14 residues. Germline loops: CDR1 SGHAT, CDR2 FQNNGV. The CDR3 sequence: CTSSITDGAYEQYF. The DNA of the CDR3 is TGTACCAGCAGCATAACCGACGGGGCCTACGAGCAATACTTC.

This clonotype was seen many times. The rearrangement uses TRBV6-2 or TRBV6-3 and TRBJ2-2; 12 bases agree with TRBD2. This CDR3 spans 17 amino acids. After removal of 2 bases from V and 6 bases from J, the junction contained 7 bases not matched to a gene. Germline CDR1 is MNHEY and CDR2 is SVGEGT. CDR3 bases: TGTGCCAGCAGTTACGTGCTAGCGGGAGGGATAGCCGGGGAGCTGTTTTTT. Amino acids: CASSYVLAGGIAGELFF.

A word on this clonotype: A junction end diverges from the germline sequence, so it may reflect a read error. V gene TRBV11-2 combines with J gene TRBJ2-3; the D call may be TRBD1 or TRBD2 (6 bases each). The CDR3 covers 16 residues. In germline, CDR1 is SGHAT, CDR2 FQNNGV. In DNA, the CDR3 is TGTGACAGCAGCTTAGAGGGACTGGCGTGGACAGATGCGCAGTATTTT. Its translation: CDSSLEGLAWTDAQYF.

For this clonotype: Sequence at one end of the junction differs from germline and may be a read error. The chain recombines TRBV11-2 with TRBJ2-3; possible D gene TRBD2, 6 bases. CDR1 is SGHAT and CDR2 is FQNNGV in the germline V gene. The CDR3 contains 14 residues. CDR3 DNA: TGTGTCAGCAGTCCCAGCACGCGGGGAGATACGCAGTATTTT. Amino acid sequence: CVSSPSTRGDTQYF.

V is TRBV29-1 and J is TRBJ2-7, with D perhaps matching TRBD1 or TRBD2 (5 bases each). CDR3 length equals 11 residues. Germline CDR1 is SQVTM and CDR2 is ANQGSEA. Trimming pared 7 bases from V and 9 bases from J, leaving 16 bases between. CDR3 nucleotides: TGCAGCGCTTTGACAGACTATGTGCAGTACTTC. Translating it yields CSALTDYVQYF.

Concerning this clonotype: A clone one base away is much larger, so this may be a read error. The CDR3 loop is CASSPGTSGQSEQFF. The CDR3 region has the DNA TGTGCCAGCAGTCCCGGGACTAGCGGGCAAAGTGAGCAGTTCTTC. The chain joins TRBV11-2 to TRBJ2-1; 12 bases are shared with TRBD2. The CDR3 spans 15 residues. J was trimmed by 9 bases and V by 6 bases; bases with no gene match: 9. The germline V gene has CDR1 SGHAT and CDR2 FQNNGV. Variable domain in full (rest from reference TRBV11-2 and TRBJ2-1): EAGVAQSPRYKIIEKRQSVAFWCNPISGHATLYWYQQILGQGPKLLIQFQNNGVVDDSQLPKDRFSAERLKGVDSTLKIQPAKLEDSAVYLCASSPGTSGQSEQFFGPGTRLTVL.

This clonotype has ten or more counts. The chain couples TRBV5-6 to TRBJ2-3; maybe TRBD2 (5 bases). The CDR3 has 15 residues. V was trimmed by 6 bases and J by 5 bases, leaving 19 bases between them. The V gene's germline CDR1 is SGHDT and CDR2 YYEEEE. CDR3 region: CASTEAGFGEDTQYF. The CDR3 region has the DNA TGTGCCAGCACCGAGGCGGGTTTTGGTGAAGATACGCAGTATTTT.

This clonotype was recorded a few times. CDR3 region: CASRLDRPTGELFF. The DNA for the CDR3 is TGTGCCAGTAGACTCGACAGGCCCACCGGGGAGCTGTTTTTT. This chain links TRBV19 with TRBJ2-2; D is perhaps TRBD1 (6 bases). Trimming took off 6 bases at V and 4 bases at J, with 12 bases between the two ends. CDR3 length: 14 amino acids. Germline V CDR1 and CDR2: LNHDA, SQIVND (reference sequence).

Comments on this clonotype: Germline is not matched at one junction end, which may reflect a read error. The V and J genes are TRBV11-2 and TRBJ1-1; D gene ambiguous. There are 13 residues in the CDR3. CDR1 is SGHAT, CDR2 FQNNGV, per germline. CDR3 coding DNA: TGTGCTAGCAGCTATAGCGTGGGAACTGTGGCTTTCTTT. Translated: CASSYSVGTVAFF.

Points on this clonotype: A much larger clonotype is one base distant, so this may be a read error. Here the CDR3 reads CASDPGSWGTDTQYF. CDR3 DNA: TGTGCCAGCGACCCAGGGAGTTGGGGCACAGATACGCAGTATTTT. The gene calls are TRBV7-9 and TRBJ2-3, with D possibly being TRBD1 or TRBD2 (5 bases each). The germline V and J ends were trimmed by 8 bases and 1 base, with 16 bases remaining between them. The CDR3 is made up of 15 amino acids. CDR1 is SEHNR, CDR2 FQNEAQ, per germline (reference sequence).

About this clonotype itself: The junction shows a germline mismatch at one end, possibly a read error. For the CDR3, the DNA is TGCGCCAGCAGCATAGAGTCCACCTACGAGCAGTATTTC. This gives the protein CASSIESTYEQYF. The chain joins TRBV11-2 to TRBJ2-7; D gene ambiguous. Germline CDR1 and CDR2: SGHAT and FQNNGV. This CDR3 is 13 amino acids long.

Comments on this clonotype: A read error is possible here, since a much larger clone lies one base away. J is TRBJ2-5 and V is TRBV6-1, with D possibly TRBD2 on 6 matching bases. The CDR3 is made up of 13 amino acids. Looked up from germline, CDR1 is MNHNS and CDR2 is SASEGT. The CDR3 DNA reads TGTGCCAGCAGAGAAACTTGGGGCGGGACCCAGAACTTC. Amino acids: CASRETWGGTQNF.